This T cell receptor beta chain was identified during a study of blood T cell repertoires in COVID-19. J lost 4 bases, V lost 4 bases, and 9 bases had no gene match. This CDR3 is 15 amino acids long. Germline CDR1 MGHRA, CDR2 YSYEKL. Generated by immunoSEQ multiplex PCR, the TCRdb table keeps only in-frame clones and is missing some. The profile shows 200,000 to 250,000 clones, around 90% of them singletons. Sequenced sample: PBMCs or T cells enriched from blood (not recorded which). The genes are TRBV4-1 and TRBJ1-1; 7 bases are shared with TRBD1. This sequence originates from a woman in her thirties who had been exposed to COVID-19. The CDR3 reads CASSLSVQGRTEAFF. Here the CDR3 DNA reads TGCGCCAGCAGCCTATCAGTACAGGGGCGCACTGAAGCTTTCTTT.